This is a list of T cell receptor beta chains from one sample in a study of cytomegalovirus exposure and HLA in healthy donors. Measured with immunoSEQ multiplex PCR; TCRdb has only the in-frame clones, and not every one. The data show 140,000 or so clones, 78% seen once. The sequenced sample was PBMCs. The receptor source for this set is a female donor in good health and CMV-seronegative. CDR3s include the opening cysteine and the closing phenylalanine or tryptophan. D genes are given only for firm matches. Rows may omit the clone size; those that give it use once, few, many or a size class.

cdr3_nt: TGTGCCAGCAGTTCTATACAGGGGGATAATTCACCCCTCCACTTT
cdr3_aa: CASSSIQGDNSPLHF
v_call: TRBV28
j_call: TRBJ1-6
clone_size: -
d_call: TRBD1

cdr3_nt: TGTGCCAGCAGTTTGAGGGCCAGCGGGACTAGCGTATACAATGAGCAGTTCTTC
cdr3_aa: CASSLRASGTSVYNEQFF
v_call: TRBV27
j_call: TRBJ2-1
clone_size: -
d_call: TRBD2

cdr3_nt: TGTGCCGGTAATTTGCCCATGAACAGGGGGCCCTACGAGCAGTACTTC
cdr3_aa: CAGNLPMNRGPYEQYF
v_call: TRBV30
j_call: TRBJ2-7
clone_size: -
d_call: TRBD1

cdr3_nt: TGCAGCGGCAGACTAACAGGGGAGAGAACTGAAGCTTTCTTT
cdr3_aa: CSGRLTGERTEAFF
v_call: TRBV29-1
j_call: TRBJ1-1
clone_size: once
d_call: TRBD1

cdr3_nt: TGTGCCAGCCCCCTCCGAGCAAGCTCTGGAAACACCATATATTTT
cdr3_aa: CASPLRASSGNTIYF
v_call: TRBV19
j_call: TRBJ1-3
clone_size: -
d_call: -

cdr3_nt: TGCAGCGTTGTGGGACTCCTAACCTACGAGCAGTACTTC
cdr3_aa: CSVVGLLTYEQYF
v_call: TRBV29-1
j_call: TRBJ2-7
clone_size: -
d_call: -

cdr3_nt: TGTGCCAGCAGCTTAGAGGGACAGGGCAGCCCCGAGCAGTACTTC
cdr3_aa: CASSLEGQGSPEQYF
v_call: TRBV7-9
j_call: TRBJ2-7
clone_size: -
d_call: TRBD1

cdr3_nt: TGTGCCAGCAGTGTACTGGCCAAGGGGACATCTGGAAACACCATATATTTT
cdr3_aa: CASSVLAKGTSGNTIYF
v_call: TRBV6-1
j_call: TRBJ1-3
clone_size: few
d_call: -

cdr3_nt: TGTGCCAGCACCTCGAGGGGGCCCAGTCAGCCCCAGCATTTT
cdr3_aa: CASTSRGPSQPQHF
v_call: TRBV28
j_call: TRBJ1-5
clone_size: -
d_call: TRBD1

cdr3_nt: TGTGCCAGCAGCTTAGCGTGGGCTAGCGGAGAGCAGTACTTC
cdr3_aa: CASSLAWASGEQYF
v_call: TRBV7-2
j_call: TRBJ2-7
clone_size: -
d_call: TRBD2

cdr3_nt: TGTGCTAGCAGCTTAGACGCAGGGGCAAACAATGAGCAGTTCTTC
cdr3_aa: CASSLDAGANNEQFF
v_call: TRBV7-7
j_call: TRBJ2-1
clone_size: -
d_call: -

cdr3_nt: TGTGCCAGCAGTGATACAGGGCGTTCCCTCCACTTT
cdr3_aa: CASSDTGRSLHF
v_call: TRBV2
j_call: TRBJ1-6
clone_size: -
d_call: -

cdr3_nt: TGTGCCAGCAGATGGGCCGTGACAAATGAAAAACTGTTTTTT
cdr3_aa: CASRWAVTNEKLFF
v_call: TRBV6-6
j_call: TRBJ1-4
clone_size: few
d_call: -

cdr3_nt: TGTGCCAGCAGCCAGGGCCGGACCTACAATGAGCAGTTCTTC
cdr3_aa: CASSQGRTYNEQFF
v_call: TRBV11-2
j_call: TRBJ2-1
clone_size: -
d_call: -

cdr3_nt: TGCGCCAGCAGGGCGACAGGACGCACCGGGGAGCTGTTTTTT
cdr3_aa: CASRATGRTGELFF
v_call: TRBV10-2
j_call: TRBJ2-2
clone_size: once
d_call: -

cdr3_nt: TGTGCCAGCAGCATTGACAGGGGGCGTGAAAAACTGTTTTTT
cdr3_aa: CASSIDRGREKLFF
v_call: TRBV27
j_call: TRBJ1-4
clone_size: -
d_call: TRBD1

cdr3_nt: TGTGCCAGCAGCCTCCGACAGGACTTTTACACCATATATTTT
cdr3_aa: CASSLRQDFYTIYF
v_call: TRBV11-3
j_call: TRBJ1-3
clone_size: -
d_call: -

cdr3_nt: TGTGCCAGCAACGACAGGGGGCGCGTCACAGATACGCAGTATTTT
cdr3_aa: CASNDRGRVTDTQYF
v_call: TRBV28
j_call: TRBJ2-3
clone_size: -
d_call: TRBD1